The 14 T cell receptor beta chains below come from one sample, sequenced in a study of T cell responses to AZD1222 COVID-19 vaccine. Measured with immunoSEQ multiplex PCR; TCRdb has only the in-frame clones, and not every one. Counted here are 90,000 to 150,000 clones, approximately 86% occurring once; the ten biggest clones make up approximately 2.6%. The sequencing here drew on peripheral blood, taken 28 days after the second AZD1222 dose. Receptors were obtained from an adult who received the AZD1222 COVID-19 vaccine.

The genes are TRBV28 and TRBJ2-2; 10 bases match TRBD2. The CDR3 is made up of 15 amino acids. Germline values: CDR1 MDHEN, CDR2 SYDVKM. With V trimmed by 6 bases and J by 4 bases, 5 bases remained unmatched. Written as DNA, the CDR3 is TGTGCCAGCAGAAGGGCTAGCGGGGGCACCGGGGAGCTGTTTTTT. Its protein is CASRRASGGTGELFF.

This chain uses TRBV6-4 with TRBJ2-2; 12 bases line up with TRBD2. V lost 4 bases and J lost 5; bases outside the gene matches: 2. The CDR3 runs to 15 residues. Per germline, CDR1 MRHNA and CDR2 SNTAGT. The CDR3 here is CASSATSGGTGELFF. CDR3 DNA: TGTGCCAGCAGTGCTACTAGCGGGGGGACCGGGGAGCTGTTTTTT.

The chain has TRBV3-1 (or the pseudogene TRBV3-2) and TRBJ2-7, with D perhaps TRBD1 (6 bases). V gave up 3 bases and J gave up 4 bases, with 10 bases separating them. This CDR3 is 13 amino acids long. CDR1 is LGHDT and CDR2 is YNNKEL in the germline V gene (reference sequence). The CDR3 protein is CASSHRTGYEQYF. CDR3 in DNA: TGTGCCAGCAGCCACCGAACAGGGTACGAGCAGTACTTC.

The V gene is TRBV7-7, the J gene TRBJ1-5, with D uncertain. Germline V gives CDR1 SSHAT, CDR2 FNYEAQ (reference sequence). V shed 1 base and J shed 0 bases, with 1 base lying between them. The CDR3 contains 13 residues. CDR3 nucleotides: TGTGCCAGCAGCTTAGTTAGCAATCAGCCCCAGCATTTT. Residues: CASSLVSNQPQHF.

The chain combines TRBV12-5 with TRBJ1-1, with D maybe TRBD1 (5 bases). Germline assignment: CDR1 LGHNT and CDR2 FRNRAP. V gave up 7 bases and J gave up 1 base, with 10 bases separating them. The CDR3 totals 13 residues. CDR3 DNA sequence: TGTGCTAGTGCCCGAGGGGAGAACACTGAAGCTTTCTTT. Protein sequence: CASARGENTEAFF.

The chain recombines TRBV30 with TRBJ1-6; a weak D match, TRBD1 (6 bases). This CDR3 contains 14 residues. The V gene lost 0 bases and the J gene lost 7 bases, with 10 bases spanning the gap. The germline gives CDR1 GTSNPN, CDR2 SVGIG (reference sequence). The CDR3 nucleotides are TGTGCCTGGAGTGTATCAGGGGTGAATTCACCCCTCCACTTT. Amino acid sequence: CAWSVSGVNSPLHF.

The chain joins TRBV6-5 to TRBJ2-2, with TRBD1 matching over 8 bases. The CDR3 is 14 residues long. With V trimmed by 8 bases and J by 4 bases, 6 bases remained unmatched. The germline CDR1 and CDR2 sequences are MNHEY and SVGAGI. CDR3 nucleotides: TGTGCCAGCGGATGGACAGGGAGCACCGGGGAGCTGTTTTTT. It specifies CASGWTGSTGELFF.

The V call is TRBV18, the J call TRBJ2-1; D may be TRBD1 (6 bases). V was trimmed by 6 bases and J by 3 bases, leaving 9 bases between them. The CDR3 runs 13 residues. CDR1 and CDR2 (germline): KGHSH, LQKENI. This CDR3 is CASSWTDYNEQFF. CDR3 sequence (DNA): TGTGCCAGCTCTTGGACAGACTACAATGAGCAGTTCTTC. Combining the CDR3 with reference TRBV18 and TRBJ2-1 gives the whole variable domain NAGVMQNPRHLVRRRGQEARLRCSPMKGHSHVYWYRQLPEEGLKFMVYLQKENIIDESGMPKERFSAEFPKEGPSILRIQQVVRGDSAAYFCASSWTDYNEQFFGPGTRLTVL.

V and J are TRBV11-2 and TRBJ1-2, with unresolved D. From germline, CDR1 is SGHAT and CDR2 FQNNGV. V was pared by 0 bases and J by 1 base, with 6 bases between. This CDR3 has 14 residues. The CDR3 DNA reads as TGTGCCAGCAGCTTAGAAAGGGTTAACTATGGCTACACCTTC. This codes for CASSLERVNYGYTF. The full variable domain, completed using reference TRBV11-2 and TRBJ1-2, is EAGVAQSPRYKIIEKRQSVAFWCNPISGHATLYWYQQILGQGPKLLIQFQNNGVVDDSQLPKDRFSAERLKGVDSTLKIQPAKLEDSAVYLCASSLERVNYGYTFGSGTRLTVV.

The genes are TRBV7-2 and TRBJ2-7; D not certain. Germline assignment: CDR1 SGHTA and CDR2 FQGNSA. V was trimmed by 3 bases and J by 2 bases, leaving 8 bases between them. This CDR3 region has 13 residues. CDR3 residues: CASSLVPPYEQYF. Written as DNA, the CDR3 is TGTGCCAGCAGCTTGGTCCCTCCCTACGAGCAGTACTTC. Filled out from reference TRBV7-2 and TRBJ2-7, the complete variable domain reads GAGVSQSPSNKVTEKGKDVELRCDPISGHTALYWYRQSLGQGLEFLIYFQGNSAPDKSGLPSDRFSAERTGGSVSTLTIQRTQQEDSAVYLCASSLVPPYEQYFGPGTRLTVT.

This chain uses TRBV28 with TRBJ1-1, with D possibly matching TRBD1 (5 bases). V was trimmed by 3 bases and J by 2 bases, leaving 13 bases between them. CDR3 length: 15 amino acids. CDR1 is MDHEN and CDR2 is SYDVKM in the germline V gene. CDR3 loop: CASSFYRDGNTEAFF. In DNA, the CDR3 is TGTGCCAGCAGTTTCTACCGGGACGGTAACACTGAAGCTTTCTTT.

The rearrangement uses TRBV7-9 and TRBJ2-3, with 8 positions matching TRBD2. The CDR3 has 16 amino acids. CDR1 is SEHNR and CDR2 is FQNEAQ in the germline V gene (reference sequence). Losses at the gene ends were 2 bases for V and 8 bases for J; bases not matched to a gene: 12. The CDR3 is CASSLLVGRGALTQYF. As DNA, the CDR3 is TGTGCCAGCAGCTTACTGGTTGGGCGGGGGGCCCTTACGCAGTATTTT.

This chain uses TRBV5-1 with TRBJ1-3; TRBD1 matches at 7 bases. The CDR3 extends over 17 amino acids. Germline-derived CDR1 and CDR2 are SGHRS and YFSETQ. The ends lost 4 bases at V and 0 bases at J; junction bases unmatched: 10. The CDR3 nucleotides read TGCGCCAGCAGCCCCCGGGACAGCTTTTACTCTGGAAACACCATATATTTT. It specifies CASSPRDSFYSGNTIYF.

The chain joins TRBV19 to TRBJ2-2; D is possibly TRBD1 (5 bases). Between the trimmed V and J ends, which lost 4 bases and 4 bases, there was a span of 10 bases. The CDR3 covers 14 residues. Germline V gene lookup returns CDR1 LNHDA and CDR2 SQIVND (reference sequence). The CDR3 protein is CASSTREPTGELFF. The CDR3 coding sequence is TGTGCCAGTAGTACCAGGGAACCCACCGGGGAGCTGTTTTTT. The full variable domain, in which reference TRBV19 and TRBJ2-2 provide the parts outside the CDR3, is DGGITQSPKYLFRKEGQNVTLSCEQNLNHDAMYWYRQDPGQGLRLIYYSQIVNDFQKGDIAEGYSVSREKKESFPLTVTSAQKNPTAFYLCASSTREPTGELFFGEGSRLTVL.